This section outlines one T cell receptor beta chain sequence together with its context. The CDR3 has 16 amino acids. V was cut by 0 bases and J by 5 bases, with 16 bases left in between. Germline-derived CDR1 and CDR2 are MNHEY and SVGAGI. Measured with immunoSEQ multiplex PCR; TCRdb has only the in-frame clones, and not every one. The data contain about 1.5 million clones, roughly 98% of them singletons. This sample is drawn from a study of shared clonotypes between healthy human individuals. V usage is TRBV6-5 and J usage is TRBJ1-1; D uncertain. The sequence was collected from a man aged 30-40 years in good health. The sample comprised naive CD4+ T cells sorted from blood. As for subset: CD45RA+ positively selected. The CDR3 nucleotides are TGTGCCAGCAGTTACTCGTGGAACCGCCTTGGGACTGAAGCTTTCTTT. It translates to CASSYSWNRLGTEAFF.